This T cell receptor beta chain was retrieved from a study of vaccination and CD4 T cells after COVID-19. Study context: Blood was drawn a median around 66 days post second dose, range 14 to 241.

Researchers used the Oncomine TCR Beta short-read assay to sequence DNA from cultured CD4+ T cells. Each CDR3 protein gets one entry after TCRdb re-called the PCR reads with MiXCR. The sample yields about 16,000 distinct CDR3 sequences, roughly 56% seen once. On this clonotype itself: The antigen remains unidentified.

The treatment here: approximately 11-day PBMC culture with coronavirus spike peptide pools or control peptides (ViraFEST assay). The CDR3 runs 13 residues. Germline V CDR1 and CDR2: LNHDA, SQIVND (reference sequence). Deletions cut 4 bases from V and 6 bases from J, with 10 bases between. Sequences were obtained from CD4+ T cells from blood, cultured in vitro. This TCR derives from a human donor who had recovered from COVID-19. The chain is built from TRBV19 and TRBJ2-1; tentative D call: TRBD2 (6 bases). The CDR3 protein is CASSTRLGNEQFF. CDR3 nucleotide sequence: TGTGCCAGTAGTACCCGACTAGGCAATGAGCAGTTCTTC.